Detailed here is one T cell receptor (beta chain). Methods used by the authors: Reference gene primer amplification gave estimated nucleated cell counts. TCRdb's table, derived via immunoSEQ multiplex PCR, lists solely in-frame clones and lacks some. The DNA gave D and trimming, while V, J and clone size come from that table. The sample holds over 35,000 clones, 79% seen once. This CDR3 has 14 residues. J lost 7 bases, V lost 6 bases, and 6 bases had no gene match. Germline CDR1 MDHEN, CDR2 SYDVKM. This record comes from a study of blood T cell repertoires in COVID-19. Study as a whole: Samples representing acute and convalescent COVID-19 were sourced from the United States, Italy and Spain. In each case, the material was cDNA or gDNA derived from T cells, B-cell-depleted T cells, or PBMCs.

The clonotype was recovered from a man between 65 and 80 years old with acute or convalescent COVID-19. The chain uses TRBV28 and TRBJ1-6; 7 positions match TRBD1. The sample taken for sequencing was peripheral blood. CDR3 protein: CASRGGTENSPLHF. CDR3 DNA sequence: TGTGCCAGCAGGGGCGGGACAGAGAATTCACCCCTCCACTTT.